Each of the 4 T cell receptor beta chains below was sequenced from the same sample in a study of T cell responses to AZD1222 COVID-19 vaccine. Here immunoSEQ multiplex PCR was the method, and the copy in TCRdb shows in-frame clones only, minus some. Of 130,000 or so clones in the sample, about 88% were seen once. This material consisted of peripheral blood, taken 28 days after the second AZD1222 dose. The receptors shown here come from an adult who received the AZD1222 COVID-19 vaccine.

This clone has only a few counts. The CDR3 DNA is TGTGCCAGCAGCCAGGGTGGACAGCGTCTAAACAATGAGCAGTTCTTC. It is translated as CASSQGGQRLNNEQFF. The chain employs TRBV14 and TRBJ2-1; weak D call: TRBD1 (6 bases). There are 16 residues in the CDR3. The germline gives CDR1 SGHDN, CDR2 FVKESK. V was shortened by 3 bases and J by 5 bases, with 17 bases between the two germline ends. Looking up the rest from reference TRBV14 and TRBJ2-1 gives the full variable domain: EAGVTQFPSHSVIEKGQTVTLRCDPISGHDNLYWYRRVMGKEIKFLLHFVKESKQDESGMPNNRFLAERTGGTYSTLKVQPAELEDSGVYFCASSQGGQRLNNEQFFGPGTRLTVL.

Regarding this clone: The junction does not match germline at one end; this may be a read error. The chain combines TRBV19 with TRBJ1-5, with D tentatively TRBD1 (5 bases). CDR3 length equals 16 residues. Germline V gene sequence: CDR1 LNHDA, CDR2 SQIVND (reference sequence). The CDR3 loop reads CASSRGWEDSNQPQHF. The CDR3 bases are TGTGCCAGCAGTAGGGGTTGGGAAGATAGCAATCAGCCCCAGCATTTT.

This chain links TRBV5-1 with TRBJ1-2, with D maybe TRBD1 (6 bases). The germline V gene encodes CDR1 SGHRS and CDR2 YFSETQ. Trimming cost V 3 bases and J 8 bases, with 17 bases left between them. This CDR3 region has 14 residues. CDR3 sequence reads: CASSWDTAQVGYTF. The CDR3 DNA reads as TGCGCCAGCAGCTGGGACACCGCCCAGGTCGGCTACACCTTC. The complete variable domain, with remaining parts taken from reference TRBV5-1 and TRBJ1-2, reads KAGVTQTPRYLIKTRGQQVTLSCSPISGHRSVSWYQQTPGQGLQFLFEYFSETQRNKGNFPGRFSGRQFSNSRSEMNVSTLELGDSALYLCASSWDTAQVGYTFGSGTRLTVV.

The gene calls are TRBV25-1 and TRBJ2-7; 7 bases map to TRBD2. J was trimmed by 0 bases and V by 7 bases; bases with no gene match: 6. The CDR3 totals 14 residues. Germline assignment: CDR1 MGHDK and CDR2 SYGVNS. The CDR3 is CASMNGGSSYEQYF. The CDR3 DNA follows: TGTGCCAGCATGAACGGGGGGAGCTCCTACGAGCAGTACTTC.